The present T cell receptor (beta chain) was sequenced within a study of blood T cell repertoires in COVID-19. The CDR3 runs to 15 residues. The germline V gene encodes CDR1 SGHDN and CDR2 FVKESK. V shed 4 bases and J 3 bases; nucleotides not matched to a gene: 7. Individuals drawn from about two dozen US areas were roughly 18 to 100 years old. TCRdb's copy holds only in-frame clones and misses some; the assay was immunoSEQ multiplex PCR. Found here are 140,000 or so clones, around four fifths of them singletons; the top ten hold roughly 6.2%. Sequencing was done on a sample of PBMCs or T cells enriched from blood (not recorded which). This receptor was obtained from a woman between 35 and 50 years old who had recovered from COVID-19. This chain links TRBV14 with TRBJ2-7; 9 positions agree with TRBD1. CDR3 sequence reads: CASSREGTGYYEQYF. The DNA of the CDR3 is TGTGCCAGCAGCCGCGAAGGGACAGGGTACTACGAGCAGTACTTC.